This T cell receptor (beta chain) was captured by sequencing in a study of cytomegalovirus exposure and HLA in healthy donors. In the study overall: In terms of ancestry, the Caucasian-associated cluster contained about four fifths of the roughly 400 genotyped donors.

Notes on this clone: Its antigen is unidentified.

Germline loops: CDR1 MNHEY, CDR2 SVGAGI. Trimming left V 5 bases short and J 0 bases short, with 11 bases between. This CDR3 comprises 15 residues. 60 Vbeta and 13 Jbeta primers were used in PCR. Here immunoSEQ multiplex PCR was the method, and the copy in TCRdb shows in-frame clones only, minus some. The sample shows about 150,000 clones, around 80% of them seen only once. General observations from the study: Presence/absence analyses rested on an assumption that sequencing depth was roughly uniform across donors.

The sample taken for sequencing was PBMCs. The chain is built from TRBV6-5 and TRBJ1-3, with D tentatively TRBD1 (5 bases). The receptor was derived from a young man in good health and CMV-seropositive. CDR3 DNA sequence: TGTGCCAGCAGTATCCAAGACAGCTCTGGAAACACCATATATTTT. Its protein is CASSIQDSSGNTIYF.